One and the same sample provided the 31 T cell receptor beta chains below, sequenced in a study of cytomegalovirus exposure and HLA in healthy donors (dated by TCRdb to about 2017). Receptor amplification or capture employed the immunoSEQ multiplex PCR assay. A mixture of 60 forward primers for TCR Vbeta segments and 13 reverse primers for TCR Jbeta segments was used in the multiplex PCR. In its TCRdb copy, this immuneACCESS table keeps in-frame sequences only and misses some clones. Where compared with another copy, unresolved V genes explain less than half of these, and the others have no known cause. This sample has more than 95,000 clones in its table, and about 80% of those were observed once. The top ten constitute 5.8% of the sample. Sequenced material: PBMCs. These TCRs come from a man in his sixties in good health and CMV-seropositive.

This rearrangement joins TRBV7-9 to TRBJ2-5; 9 nucleotides agree with TRBD2. The DNA end is more similar to TRBJ2-7, so the J call may be wrong. The V gene's germline CDR1 is SEHNR and CDR2 FQNEAQ (reference sequence). CDR3 size: 18 residues. CDR3 residues: CASSLGERWASGDYEQYF. The CDR3 bases are TGTGCCAGCAGCTTAGGCGAACGGTGGGCTAGCGGGGACTACGAGCAGTACTTC.

This rearrangement joins TRBV5-1 to TRBJ2-5; 13 positions agree with TRBD2. The germline gives CDR1 SGHRS, CDR2 YFSETQ. With V trimmed by 5 bases and J by 2 bases, 6 bases remained unmatched. CDR3 length: 16 residues. This chain's CDR3 is CASRPQLAGGQETQYF. CDR3 DNA sequence: TGCGCCAGCAGACCCCAACTAGCGGGGGGGCAAGAGACCCAGTACTTC.

The chain has TRBV11-2 and TRBJ2-6, with 9 bases that match TRBD1. V gave up 1 base and J gave up 0 bases; unmatched junction bases: 4. CDR3 size: 18 residues. The germline V gene encodes CDR1 SGHAT and CDR2 FQNNGV. CDR3 bases: TGTGCCAGCAGCTTAGCGGGACAGGGATTCTCTGGGGCCAACGTCCTGACTTTC. Translated, it gives CASSLAGQGFSGANVLTF.

The chain couples TRBV9 to TRBJ1-2; D uncertain. V dropped 4 bases and J dropped 1 base, with 14 bases sitting between them. The germline CDR1 and CDR2 sequences are SGDLS and YYNGEE. The CDR3 runs 15 residues. CDR3 region: CASSFTATDNYGYTF. The CDR3 DNA sequence: TGTGCCAGCAGCTTTACAGCTACTGATAACTATGGCTACACCTTC.

The chain is built from TRBV5-4 and TRBJ2-5; 12 bases fit TRBD2. The junction had 16 bases not matched to a gene; V was cut back by 5 bases and J by 5 bases. This CDR3 region has 18 residues. Germline CDR1 reads SGHNT; CDR2 reads YYREEE (reference sequence). CDR3 DNA sequence: TGTGCCAGCAGGGGTTTTGCTAGCGGGGGGGCCTGGACGGAGACCCAGTACTTC. Protein product: CASRGFASGGAWTETQYF.

The V call is TRBV19, the J call TRBJ1-4, with D tentatively TRBD1 (6 bases). Germline V gene lookup returns CDR1 LNHDA and CDR2 SQIVND (reference sequence). Trimming shortened V by 5 bases and J by 2 bases, and 18 bases separated the two germline ends. This CDR3 spans 17 amino acids. The DNA for the CDR3 is TGTGCCAGTAGTGCTTCGATGGGGGCGCTGACTAATGAAAAACTGTTTTTT. Protein: CASSASMGALTNEKLFF.

In regard to this clone: Germline and junction disagree at one end, which may indicate a read error. J is TRBJ2-2 and V is TRBV7-9; D gene ambiguous. Germline assignment: CDR1 SEHNR and CDR2 FQNEAQ (reference sequence). CDR3 length: 14 amino acids. CDR3 sequence (DNA): TGTTCCAGCAGCCTAGGCGCGAACACCGGGGAGCTGTTTTTT. Its translation: CSSSLGANTGELFF.

The chain uses TRBV6-5 and TRBJ2-6; D uncertain. CDR1 is MNHEY and CDR2 is SVGAGI in the germline V gene. The V and J ends lost 6 bases and 0 bases respectively, with 9 bases between them. The CDR3 has 15 residues. The CDR3: CASSPPRSGANVLTF. As DNA, the CDR3 is TGTGCCAGCAGCCCCCCCCGCTCTGGGGCCAACGTCCTGACTTTC.

This rearrangement joins TRBV9 to TRBJ1-2; 9 bases are shared with TRBD1. CDR3 length: 14 residues. V trimming: 4 bases; J trimming: 6 bases; junction bases outside the gene matches: 7. Germline-derived CDR1 and CDR2 are SGDLS and YYNGEE. The CDR3 coding sequence is TGTGCCAGCAGCACCGGGACAGGGAGGGATGGCTACACCTTC. As protein: CASSTGTGRDGYTF.

The V gene is TRBV18, the J gene TRBJ2-5; a weak D match, TRBD2 (6 bases). CDR1 is KGHSH, CDR2 LQKENI, per germline. V was cut by 3 bases and J by 2 bases, with 22 bases left in between. The CDR3 is 18 amino acids. In DNA form, the CDR3 reads TGTGCCAGCTCACCTTCCCGGGACTCGCGGAGACGTCAAGAGACCCAGTACTTC. Amino acids: CASSPSRDSRRRQETQYF.

This chain uses TRBV5-1 with TRBJ1-1; D is perhaps TRBD1 (6 bases). The CDR3 is made up of 14 amino acids. Trimming stripped 3 bases from V and 6 bases from J, with 15 bases between. The germline CDR1 and CDR2 sequences are SGHRS and YFSETQ. CDR3 sequence (DNA): TGCGCCAGCAGCTCCCCCTTTCAGGGGTCTGAAGCTTTCTTT. It yields the protein CASSSPFQGSEAFF.

This clone was seen only a few times. The chain is built from TRBV28 and TRBJ1-5; TRBD1 is a possible D gene (5 bases). V dropped 3 bases and J dropped 4 bases, with 10 bases sitting between them. This CDR3 has 14 residues. The V gene's germline CDR1 is MDHEN and CDR2 SYDVKM. The CDR3 spells CASSFWGGNQPQHF. In nucleotides, the CDR3 is TGTGCCAGCAGTTTTTGGGGGGGAAATCAGCCCCAGCATTTT.

This rearrangement joins TRBV5-1 to TRBJ2-6; 10 bases match TRBD1. The CDR3 is made up of 18 amino acids. Germline assignment: CDR1 SGHRS and CDR2 YFSETQ. After removal of 3 bases from V and 0 bases from J, the junction contained 6 bases not matched to a gene. CDR3 region: CASSYGQGGSSGANVLTF. The CDR3 bases are TGCGCCAGCAGCTACGGACAGGGGGGGAGCTCTGGGGCCAACGTCCTGACTTTC.

The CDR3 is CASSLSGGAGETQYF. DNA of the CDR3: TGTGCCAGCAGCTTAAGCGGGGGGGCGGGAGAGACCCAGTACTTC. The chain combines TRBV7-2 with TRBJ2-5; the match to TRBD2 covers 10 bases. The germline gives CDR1 SGHTA, CDR2 FQGNSA. The CDR3 extends over 15 amino acids. J gave up 4 bases and V 2 bases, and 4 bases lay outside the gene matches.

This sequence joins TRBV5-4 and TRBJ1-1, with D uncertain. CDR1 is SGHNT, CDR2 YYREEE, per germline (reference sequence). The CDR3 spans 14 residues. The V end lost 0 bases, the J end lost 4 bases, and 10 bases lay between the germline ends. The CDR3 coding sequence is TGTGCCAGCAGCTTGGGAGAGGCAAGCACTGAAGCTTTCTTT. Its translation: CASSLGEASTEAFF.

The J gene is TRBJ2-7, the V gene TRBV7-2; TRBD1 agrees at 8 bases. CDR1 and CDR2 (germline): SGHTA, FQGNSA. Trimming took 5 bases from V and 4 from J; bases not matched to a gene: 7. The length of the CDR3 is 14 residues. The CDR3 is CASSTGQGGYEQYF. CDR3 coding DNA: TGTGCCAGCAGCACCGGACAGGGCGGGTACGAGCAGTACTTC. The whole variable domain, filled in from reference TRBV7-2 and TRBJ2-7, reads GAGVSQSPSNKVTEKGKDVELRCDPISGHTALYWYRQSLGQGLEFLIYFQGNSAPDKSGLPSDRFSAERTGGSVSTLTIQRTQQEDSAVYLCASSTGQGGYEQYFGPGTRLTVT.

The chain carries TRBV27 and TRBJ2-5; weak D call: TRBD2 (5 bases). Trimming stripped 3 bases from V and 1 base from J, with 6 bases between. CDR3 length: 13 residues. The germline gives CDR1 MNHEY, CDR2 SMNVEV (reference sequence). The DNA of the CDR3 is TGTGCCAGCAGTTTCGGGATCCAAGAGACCCAGTACTTC. This gives the protein CASSFGIQETQYF.

This chain connects TRBV15 to TRBJ2-5, with 7 bases identical to TRBD1. V shed 3 bases, J shed 1 base, and the junction held 2 bases outside the gene matches. The CDR3 loop spans 14 amino acids. In germline, CDR1 is LNHNV, CDR2 YYDKDF (reference sequence). For the CDR3, the DNA is TGTGCCACCAGCAGTCGGGACAGCCAAGAGACCCAGTACTTC. Its protein is CATSSRDSQETQYF.

This clone showed up just once. The chain is built from TRBV18 and TRBJ2-1, with a possible D match to TRBD1 (6 bases). CDR3 length: 15 amino acids. Per the germline V gene, CDR1 is KGHSH and CDR2 is LQKENI. Trimming stripped 5 bases from V and 5 bases from J, with 16 bases between. The CDR3 region is CASSAGLEGDNEQFF. The DNA of the CDR3 is TGTGCCAGCTCAGCAGGGTTAGAGGGGGACAATGAGCAGTTCTTC.

This clone occurred a few times. The chain couples TRBV7-9 to TRBJ2-7, with D possibly matching TRBD2 (5 bases). The CDR3 is 17 amino acids. Trimming took off 5 bases at V and 3 bases at J, with 23 bases between the two ends. CDR1 and CDR2 (germline): SEHNR, FQNEAQ (reference sequence). This chain's CDR3 is CASSARSGLLQVYEQYF. CDR3 DNA: TGTGCCAGCAGCGCAAGATCCGGACTCCTCCAGGTCTACGAGCAGTACTTC.

The rearrangement uses TRBV5-1 and TRBJ2-7; D not resolved. The CDR3 runs 14 residues. From germline, CDR1 is SGHRS and CDR2 YFSETQ. V was clipped by 0 bases and J by 3 bases, with 10 bases between them. This CDR3 reads CASSLGTLNYEQYF. In DNA, the CDR3 is TGCGCCAGCAGCTTGGGAACACTAAACTACGAGCAGTACTTC. Full variable domain (rest looked up from reference TRBV5-1 and TRBJ2-7): KAGVTQTPRYLIKTRGQQVTLSCSPISGHRSVSWYQQTPGQGLQFLFEYFSETQRNKGNFPGRFSGRQFSNSRSEMNVSTLELGDSALYLCASSLGTLNYEQYFGPGTRLTVT.

The chain uses TRBV19 and TRBJ1-1, with a tentative D call TRBD1 (6 bases). V was pared by 11 bases and J by 6 bases, with 16 bases between. CDR3 size: 12 residues. Germline assignment: CDR1 LNHDA and CDR2 SQIVND (reference sequence). The CDR3 loop reads CARPKGEAEAFF. The DNA for the CDR3 is TGTGCCCGCCCCAAGGGGGAAGCTGAAGCTTTCTTT.

This chain uses TRBV2 with TRBJ2-5, with TRBD1 identical over 8 bases. V was pared by 6 bases and J by 0 bases, with 9 bases of the junction left unmatched. Germline V gene lookup returns CDR1 SNHLY and CDR2 FYNNEI. CDR3 length equals 16 residues. CDR3 bases: TGTGCCAGCAGCCCCGATTCAGGGGGCTACCAAGAGACCCAGTACTTC. Translation: CASSPDSGGYQETQYF.

The V call is TRBV5-6, the J call TRBJ2-5; TRBD1 is a possible D gene (6 bases). The CDR3 loop spans 15 amino acids. The germline V gene encodes CDR1 SGHDT and CDR2 YYEEEE. The ends were cut back, 2 bases at V and 1 base at J, with 12 bases in the middle. CDR3 coding DNA: TGTGCCAGCAGCTTCTCAGGGGCGATCCAAGAGACCCAGTACTTC. As protein: CASSFSGAIQETQYF. The full variable domain, completed using reference TRBV5-6 and TRBJ2-5, is DAGVTQSPTHLIKTRGQQVTLRCSPKSGHDTVSWYQQALGQGPQFIFQYYEEEERQRGNFPDRFSGHQFPNYSSELNVNALLLGDSALYLCASSFSGAIQETQYFGPGTRLLVL.

The V gene is TRBV19, the J gene TRBJ2-5; the match to TRBD2 covers 9 bases. This CDR3 spans 16 amino acids. Germline trimming cut 7 bases from V and 5 bases from J; bases unmatched to any gene: 14. Germline V gives CDR1 LNHDA, CDR2 SQIVND (reference sequence). CDR3 sequence reads: CASTRQPGLATETQYF. CDR3 DNA sequence: TGTGCCAGTACTAGACAGCCGGGACTAGCAACGGAGACCCAGTACTTC.

This chain links TRBV5-1 with TRBJ2-1; 11 bases are shared with TRBD2. Trimming cost V 3 bases and J 6 bases; bases outside gene matches: 5. Germline assignment: CDR1 SGHRS and CDR2 YFSETQ. The CDR3 spans 15 residues. The CDR3 protein is CASSSIAGGPNEQFF. The CDR3 bases are TGCGCCAGCAGCTCAATAGCGGGGGGGCCCAATGAGCAGTTCTTC. The full variable domain, rest sourced from reference TRBV5-1 and TRBJ2-1, is KAGVTQTPRYLIKTRGQQVTLSCSPISGHRSVSWYQQTPGQGLQFLFEYFSETQRNKGNFPGRFSGRQFSNSRSEMNVSTLELGDSALYLCASSSIAGGPNEQFFGPGTRLTVL.

CDR3 bases: TGTGCCAGCAGTGCCGTAGGAGCGGGGGGCCTTGAGTACTTC. Protein: CASSAVGAGGLEYF. This chain connects TRBV6-5 to TRBJ2-5; 9 nucleotides align to TRBD2. V lost 5 bases to trimming and J lost 12 bases; unmatched junction nucleotides: 13. Germline lookup yields CDR1 MNHEY and CDR2 SVGAGI. The CDR3 has 14 residues.

This rearrangement joins TRBV28 to TRBJ1-3, with unresolved D. Trimming took 5 bases from V and 0 from J, leaving 14 bases between them. The CDR3 is made up of 16 amino acids. Germline-derived CDR1 and CDR2 are MDHEN and SYDVKM. This CDR3 reads CASSNREGISGNTIYF. The CDR3 coding sequence is TGTGCCAGCAGTAACCGGGAGGGTATCTCTGGAAACACCATATATTTT. Complete variable domain (other parts from reference TRBV28 and TRBJ1-3): DVKVTQSSRYLVKRTGEKVFLECVQDMDHENMFWYRQDPGLGLRLIYFSYDVKMKEKGDIPEGYSVSREKKERFSLILESASTNQTSMYLCASSNREGISGNTIYFGEGSWLTVV.

The chain has TRBV10-1 and TRBJ2-7; 7 bases are shared with TRBD1. The V segment lost 0 bases and the J segment 6 bases; nucleotides outside the gene matches: 8. This CDR3 has 15 residues. Germline loops: CDR1 WNHNN, CDR2 SYGVQD (reference sequence). CDR3 DNA sequence: TGCGCCAGCAGTGAGTCCGGGACAGAGGGTCGCGAGCAGTACTTC. Protein: CASSESGTEGREQYF.

The chain combines TRBV7-6 with TRBJ2-5; unclear D gene. The DNA end favors TRBJ2-7, so the J call may be wrong. CDR1 is SGHVS, CDR2 FNYEAQ, per germline. The CDR3 spans 14 residues. As DNA, the CDR3 is TGTGCCAGCAGCTTAGCCGGGTCCTCCTACGAGCAGTACTTC. It yields the protein CASSLAGSSYEQYF.

The chain joins TRBV5-8 to TRBJ2-2; D is undetermined. The CDR3 consists of 15 residues. V was trimmed by 4 bases and J by 3 bases, leaving 13 bases between them. Per germline, CDR1 SGHTS and CDR2 YDEGEE. CDR3 amino acids: CASSPFLIDTGELFF. The CDR3, as DNA: TGTGCCAGCAGCCCCTTCCTTATTGACACCGGGGAGCTGTTTTTT.